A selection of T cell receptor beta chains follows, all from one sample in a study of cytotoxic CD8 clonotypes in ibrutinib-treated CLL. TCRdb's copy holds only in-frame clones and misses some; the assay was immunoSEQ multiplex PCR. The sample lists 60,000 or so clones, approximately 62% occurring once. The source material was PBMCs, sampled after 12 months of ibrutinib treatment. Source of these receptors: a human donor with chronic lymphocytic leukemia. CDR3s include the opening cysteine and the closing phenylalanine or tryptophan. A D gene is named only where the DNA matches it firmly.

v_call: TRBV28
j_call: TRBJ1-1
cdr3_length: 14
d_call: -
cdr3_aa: CASSFHVGAGGAFF

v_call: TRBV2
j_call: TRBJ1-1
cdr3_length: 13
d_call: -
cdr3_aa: CASRALPNTEAFF

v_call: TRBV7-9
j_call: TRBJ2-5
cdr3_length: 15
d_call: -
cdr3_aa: CASSPGQRRQETQYF

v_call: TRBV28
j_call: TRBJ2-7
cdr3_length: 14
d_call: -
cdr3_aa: CASSLGGTPYEQYF

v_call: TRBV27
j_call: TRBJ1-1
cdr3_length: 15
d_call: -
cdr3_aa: CAGSRTRSHGTEAFF

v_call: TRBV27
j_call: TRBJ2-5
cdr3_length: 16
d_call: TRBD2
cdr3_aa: CASRAGTSGSQRTQYF

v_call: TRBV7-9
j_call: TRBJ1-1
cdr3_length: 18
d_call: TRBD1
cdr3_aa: CASSLRDRDIWLDTEAFF

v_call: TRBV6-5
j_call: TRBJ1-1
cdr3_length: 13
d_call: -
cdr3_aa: CASSPRGDTEAFF

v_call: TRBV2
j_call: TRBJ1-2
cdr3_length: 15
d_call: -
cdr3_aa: CASSEINWQVYGYTF

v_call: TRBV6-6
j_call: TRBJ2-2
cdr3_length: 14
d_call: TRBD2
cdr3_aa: CASSQSISGGPLFF

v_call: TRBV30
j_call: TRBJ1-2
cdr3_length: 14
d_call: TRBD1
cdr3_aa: CATDLHRGHSGYTF

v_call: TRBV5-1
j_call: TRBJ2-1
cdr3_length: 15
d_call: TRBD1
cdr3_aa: CASSGQGTSYNEQFF

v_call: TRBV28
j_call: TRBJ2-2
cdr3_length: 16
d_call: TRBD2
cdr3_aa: CASSPIAGGPSGELFF

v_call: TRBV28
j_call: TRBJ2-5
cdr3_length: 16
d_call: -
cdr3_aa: CASSNQLTGNQETQYF

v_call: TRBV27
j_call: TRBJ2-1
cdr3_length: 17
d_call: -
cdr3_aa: CASSYNSAGLPYNEQFF

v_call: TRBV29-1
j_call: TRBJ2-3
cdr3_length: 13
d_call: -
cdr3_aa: CSVDGGAADTQYF

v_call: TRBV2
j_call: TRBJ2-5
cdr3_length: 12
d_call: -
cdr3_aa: CASSDLEETQYF

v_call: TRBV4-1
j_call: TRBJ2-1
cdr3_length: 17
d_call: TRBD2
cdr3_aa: CASSQEGASGAYNEQFF

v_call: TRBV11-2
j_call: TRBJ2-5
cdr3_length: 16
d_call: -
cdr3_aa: CASSLGAGTPEETQYF

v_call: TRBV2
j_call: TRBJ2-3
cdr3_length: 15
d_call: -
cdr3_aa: CASSDRWGATDTQYF

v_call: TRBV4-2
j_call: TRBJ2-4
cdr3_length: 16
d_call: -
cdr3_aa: CASSQERGATVDIQYF

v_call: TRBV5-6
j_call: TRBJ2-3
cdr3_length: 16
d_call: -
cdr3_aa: CASSSIWEVSLNTQYF

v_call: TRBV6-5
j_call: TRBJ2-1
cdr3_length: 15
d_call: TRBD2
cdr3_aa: CASRSGTSGVYEQFF

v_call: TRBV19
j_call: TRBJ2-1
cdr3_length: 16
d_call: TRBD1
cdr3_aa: CASSGWTGQGHNEQFF

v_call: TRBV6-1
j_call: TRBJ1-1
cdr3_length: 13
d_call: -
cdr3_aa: CASSEAYNRVAFF

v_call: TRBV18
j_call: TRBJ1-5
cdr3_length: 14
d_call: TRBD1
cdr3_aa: CASSSQGDYQPQHF

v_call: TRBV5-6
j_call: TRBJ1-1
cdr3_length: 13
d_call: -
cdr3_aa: CASSFLGRTEAFF

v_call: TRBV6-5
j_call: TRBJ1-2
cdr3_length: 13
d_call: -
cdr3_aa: CASNLQGDYGYTF

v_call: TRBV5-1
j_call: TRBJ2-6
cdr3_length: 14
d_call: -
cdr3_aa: CASSLGSGANVLTF

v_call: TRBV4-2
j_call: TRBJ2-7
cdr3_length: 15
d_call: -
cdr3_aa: CASSHATGISYEQYF

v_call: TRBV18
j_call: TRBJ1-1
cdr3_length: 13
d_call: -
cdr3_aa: CASSPTMNTEAFF

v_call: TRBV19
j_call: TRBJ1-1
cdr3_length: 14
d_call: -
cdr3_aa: CASSIGSGNTEAFF

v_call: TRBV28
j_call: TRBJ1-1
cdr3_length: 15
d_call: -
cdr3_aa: CASSLSGGGNTEAFF

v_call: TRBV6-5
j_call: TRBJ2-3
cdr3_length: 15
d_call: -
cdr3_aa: CASSYGRTVTDTQYF

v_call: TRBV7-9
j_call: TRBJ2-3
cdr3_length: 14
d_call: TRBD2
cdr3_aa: CASGSGSSTDTQYF

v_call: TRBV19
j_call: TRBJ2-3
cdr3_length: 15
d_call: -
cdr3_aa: CASSIQGGGTDTQYF

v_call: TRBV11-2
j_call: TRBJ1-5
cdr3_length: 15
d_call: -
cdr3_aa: CASSLLPGSNQPQHF

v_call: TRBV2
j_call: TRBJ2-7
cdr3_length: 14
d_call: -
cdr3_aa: CASSVRTENTEQYF

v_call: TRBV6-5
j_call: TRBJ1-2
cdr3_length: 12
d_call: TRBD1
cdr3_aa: CASSGQGWGYTF

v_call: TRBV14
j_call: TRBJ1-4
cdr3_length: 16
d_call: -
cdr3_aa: CASSQEKGRFNEKLFF

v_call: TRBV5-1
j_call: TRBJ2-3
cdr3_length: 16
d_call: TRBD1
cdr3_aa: CASSSQQGASTDTQYF

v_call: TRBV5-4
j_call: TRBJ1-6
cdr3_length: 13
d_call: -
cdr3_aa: CASSRDADSPLHF

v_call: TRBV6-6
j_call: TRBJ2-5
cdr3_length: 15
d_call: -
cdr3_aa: CASSYRAGGVETQYF

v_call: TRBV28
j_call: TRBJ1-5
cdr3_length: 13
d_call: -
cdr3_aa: CAITTRAGGAQHF

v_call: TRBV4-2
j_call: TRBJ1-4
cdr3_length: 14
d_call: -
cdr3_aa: CASSQVDSNEKLFF

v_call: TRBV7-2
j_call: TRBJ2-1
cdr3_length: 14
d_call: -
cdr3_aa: CASSLVVGNNEQFF

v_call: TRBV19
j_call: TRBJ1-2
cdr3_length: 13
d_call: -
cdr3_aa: CASQTVQGYGYTF

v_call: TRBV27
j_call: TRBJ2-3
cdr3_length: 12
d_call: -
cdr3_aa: CASGRLTDTQYF

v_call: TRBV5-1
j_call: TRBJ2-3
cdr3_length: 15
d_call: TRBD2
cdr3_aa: CASSGGLALTDTQYF

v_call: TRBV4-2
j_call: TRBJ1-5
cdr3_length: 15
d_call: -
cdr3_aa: CASSQEGDWSQPQHF

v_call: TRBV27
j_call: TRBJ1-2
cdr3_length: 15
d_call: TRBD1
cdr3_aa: CASSLFRGPLYGYTF

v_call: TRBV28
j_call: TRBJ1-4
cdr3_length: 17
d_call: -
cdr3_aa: CASSFLPRGAGNEKLFF

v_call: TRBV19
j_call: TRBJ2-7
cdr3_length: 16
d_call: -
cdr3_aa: CASSIGWGRSSYEQYF

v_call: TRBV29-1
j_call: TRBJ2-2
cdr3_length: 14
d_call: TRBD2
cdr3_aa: CSVAGTINTGELFF